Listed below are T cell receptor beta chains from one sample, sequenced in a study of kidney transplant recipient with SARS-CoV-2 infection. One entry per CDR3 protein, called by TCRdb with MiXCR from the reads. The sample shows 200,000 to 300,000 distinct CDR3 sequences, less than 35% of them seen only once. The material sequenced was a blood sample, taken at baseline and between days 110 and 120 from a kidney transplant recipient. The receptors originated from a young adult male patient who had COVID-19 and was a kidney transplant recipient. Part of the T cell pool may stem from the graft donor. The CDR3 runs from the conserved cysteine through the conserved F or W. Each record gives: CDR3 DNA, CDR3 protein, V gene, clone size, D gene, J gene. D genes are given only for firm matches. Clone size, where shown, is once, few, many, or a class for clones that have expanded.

cdr3_nt: TGCAGTGCTAGGGCGGGCGGAAGGGCAGGGGGTAAGCCCCAGCATTTT; cdr3_aa: CSARAGGRAGGKPQHF; v_call: TRBV20-1; clone_size: many; d_call: TRBD1; j_call: TRBJ1-5
cdr3_nt: TGTGCCAGCAGCCCGGGACAGGGTACAGATACGCAGTATTTT; cdr3_aa: CASSPGQGTDTQYF; v_call: TRBV18; clone_size: many; d_call: TRBD1; j_call: TRBJ2-3
cdr3_nt: TGTGCCAGCAGTAACGTAAACAGGGCCCGGGGAAAACTGTTTTTT; cdr3_aa: CASSNVNRARGKLFF; v_call: TRBV27; clone_size: many; d_call: .; j_call: TRBJ1-4
cdr3_nt: TGTGCCAGCAGCCCTCGACGGTTTACCCGAAAGACCTATGGCTACACCTTC; cdr3_aa: CASSPRRFTRKTYGYTF; v_call: TRBV7-8; clone_size: many; d_call: .; j_call: TRBJ1-2
cdr3_nt: TGTGCCAGCAGTTTATCGGGGACAGGGTTAGGAGATACGCAGTATTTT; cdr3_aa: CASSLSGTGLGDTQYF; v_call: TRBV28; clone_size: many; d_call: TRBD1; j_call: TRBJ2-3
cdr3_nt: TGTGCCAGCAGCCAAGATCTAGAAGGGGAGCTGTTTTTT; cdr3_aa: CASSQDLEGELFF; v_call: TRBV4-2; clone_size: many; d_call: .; j_call: TRBJ2-2
cdr3_nt: TGTGCCAGCAGCACATCGGTTAGCTCACAAAGTCGGGCCAACGTCCTGACTTTC; cdr3_aa: CASSTSVSSQSRANVLTF; v_call: TRBV7-4; clone_size: many; d_call: .; j_call: TRBJ2-6
cdr3_nt: TGTGCCAGCAGCTTATCTAGCGGAGACTACGAGCAGTACTTC; cdr3_aa: CASSLSSGDYEQYF; v_call: TRBV7-9; clone_size: many; d_call: TRBD2; j_call: TRBJ2-7
cdr3_nt: TGTGCCAGCAGTTACCAGGGAGGCACTGAAGCTTTCTTT; cdr3_aa: CASSYQGGTEAFF; v_call: TRBV6-5; clone_size: many; d_call: .; j_call: TRBJ1-1
cdr3_nt: TGTGCCAGCAGCTTTCCCCTAGGAGAGACCCAGTACTTC; cdr3_aa: CASSFPLGETQYF; v_call: TRBV5-5; clone_size: many; d_call: .; j_call: TRBJ2-5
cdr3_nt: TGTGCCAGCAGTTGGGGGGACTCTATGCGAAAGACCTATGGCTACACCTTC; cdr3_aa: CASSWGDSMRKTYGYTF; v_call: TRBV6-5; clone_size: many; d_call: .; j_call: TRBJ1-2
cdr3_nt: TGTGCCATCAGTGAGTTAGGCCCCCCAACCTACGAGCAGTACTTC; cdr3_aa: CAISELGPPTYEQYF; v_call: TRBV10-3; clone_size: many; d_call: .; j_call: TRBJ2-7
cdr3_nt: TGTGCCACCAGACAGGGCTCGAACACTGAAGCTTTCTTT; cdr3_aa: CATRQGSNTEAFF; v_call: TRBV12-3/TRBV12-4; clone_size: many; d_call: TRBD1; j_call: TRBJ1-1
cdr3_nt: TGTGCCAGCAGCCTTAGTTCTAGCGGAGTCAATGAGCAGTTCTTC; cdr3_aa: CASSLSSSGVNEQFF; v_call: TRBV13; clone_size: many; d_call: TRBD2; j_call: TRBJ2-1
cdr3_nt: TGTGCCAGCAGCTTAGCGTATCGGACAGGGGGGGCTAATGAAAAACTGTTTTTT; cdr3_aa: CASSLAYRTGGANEKLFF; v_call: TRBV7-9; clone_size: many; d_call: TRBD1; j_call: TRBJ1-4
cdr3_nt: TGCAGTGCTGTCGGACTCTACGAGCAGTACTTC; cdr3_aa: CSAVGLYEQYF; v_call: TRBV20-1; clone_size: many; d_call: .; j_call: TRBJ2-7
cdr3_nt: TGTGCCAGCAGCTTAGCGTGGACACCTGGGGCCAACGTCCTGACTTTC; cdr3_aa: CASSLAWTPGANVLTF; v_call: TRBV7-2; clone_size: many; d_call: .; j_call: TRBJ2-6
cdr3_nt: TGTGCCAGCAGTGAAGCTGCCGGGACTTTCCAAGAGACCCAGTACTTC; cdr3_aa: CASSEAAGTFQETQYF; v_call: TRBV6-1; clone_size: few; d_call: .; j_call: TRBJ2-5
cdr3_nt: TGTGCCAGCAGTTTGAAACTAGCGGGAGGGCGTGAGCAGTTCTTC; cdr3_aa: CASSLKLAGGREQFF; v_call: TRBV12-3/TRBV12-4; clone_size: .; d_call: TRBD2; j_call: TRBJ2-1
cdr3_nt: TGTGCCAGTAGTTACGTGGGACTAGTCAGGGGTCGGGGCAATGAGCAGTTCTTC; cdr3_aa: CASSYVGLVRGRGNEQFF; v_call: TRBV19; clone_size: many; d_call: TRBD2; j_call: TRBJ2-1
cdr3_nt: TGTGCCAGCAGCTCAGGATATTCAGCTCGAAAGACCTATGGCTACACCTTC; cdr3_aa: CASSSGYSARKTYGYTF; v_call: TRBV7-4; clone_size: many; d_call: .; j_call: TRBJ1-2
cdr3_nt: TGCGCCAGCAGTGAGGGGTTCTGCAATCAGCCCCAGCATTTT; cdr3_aa: CASSEGFCNQPQHF; v_call: TRBV10-1; clone_size: many; d_call: .; j_call: TRBJ1-5
cdr3_nt: TGCAGTGCTAGAGCAGCGGGAGGGCCGAGCACCGGGGAGCTGTTTTTT; cdr3_aa: CSARAAGGPSTGELFF; v_call: TRBV20-1; clone_size: many; d_call: TRBD2; j_call: TRBJ2-2
cdr3_nt: TGTGCCAGCAGCCAAGTCGGAAAACTGTTTTTT; cdr3_aa: CASSQVGKLFF; v_call: TRBV14; clone_size: many; d_call: .; j_call: TRBJ1-4
cdr3_nt: TGTGCCACCAGCAGAGCCGAGACAGGGAGGAACACTGAAGCTTTCTTT; cdr3_aa: CATSRAETGRNTEAFF; v_call: TRBV15; clone_size: many; d_call: TRBD1; j_call: TRBJ1-1
cdr3_nt: TGTGCCAGCAGCGAGGCGGGCTATTCAACAGATACGCAGTATTTT; cdr3_aa: CASSEAGYSTDTQYF; v_call: TRBV9; clone_size: .; d_call: .; j_call: TRBJ2-3
cdr3_nt: TGTGCCAGCAGTTGGACGGGAGAACTGGGAAAGACCTATGGCTACACCTTC; cdr3_aa: CASSWTGELGKTYGYTF; v_call: TRBV25-1; clone_size: many; d_call: .; j_call: TRBJ1-2
cdr3_nt: TGTGCCATCAGTCGACAGGGAGGCCACGAGCAGTACTTC; cdr3_aa: CAISRQGGHEQYF; v_call: TRBV10-3; clone_size: many; d_call: .; j_call: TRBJ2-7
cdr3_nt: TGTGCCAGCAGTGACCTACAGGGTACTAACGAGCAGTACTTC; cdr3_aa: CASSDLQGTNEQYF; v_call: TRBV6-1; clone_size: many; d_call: .; j_call: TRBJ2-7
cdr3_nt: TGTGCCAGCAGTGGACTGCTGAACACTGAAGCTTTCTTT; cdr3_aa: CASSGLLNTEAFF; v_call: TRBV2; clone_size: many; d_call: .; j_call: TRBJ1-1
cdr3_nt: TGTGCCAGCAGCGCACCATCTGAATCTCGAAAGACCTATGGCTACACCTTC; cdr3_aa: CASSAPSESRKTYGYTF; v_call: TRBV7-6; clone_size: many; d_call: .; j_call: TRBJ1-2
cdr3_nt: TGTGCCTGGAACATGAGGAGGGGGTCGGGTGAAAAACTGTTTTTT; cdr3_aa: CAWNMRRGSGEKLFF; v_call: TRBV30; clone_size: .; d_call: .; j_call: TRBJ1-4
cdr3_nt: TGTGCCAGCAGCGTAGGCCTCGGGACAGATACGCAGTATTTT; cdr3_aa: CASSVGLGTDTQYF; v_call: TRBV9; clone_size: .; d_call: .; j_call: TRBJ2-3
cdr3_nt: TGTGCCAGCAGCTTAACCCAGAGGGAAGAGACCCAGTACTTC; cdr3_aa: CASSLTQREETQYF; v_call: TRBV7-8; clone_size: many; d_call: .; j_call: TRBJ2-5
cdr3_nt: TGTGCCAATAGTCTCGCGTCGGACACTTCCAGCTACAATGAGCAGTTCTTC; cdr3_aa: CANSLASDTSSYNEQFF; v_call: TRBV19; clone_size: .; d_call: .; j_call: TRBJ2-1
cdr3_nt: TGTGCCTGGAGTCGACCCGACGGTGGTAGAAACACCATATATTTT; cdr3_aa: CAWSRPDGGRNTIYF; v_call: TRBV30; clone_size: many; d_call: .; j_call: TRBJ1-3
cdr3_nt: TGCGCCAGCAGCCAAGATCCTACAGGGTTGTTGGGCAATCAGCCCCAGCATTTT; cdr3_aa: CASSQDPTGLLGNQPQHF; v_call: TRBV4-1; clone_size: many; d_call: .; j_call: TRBJ1-5
cdr3_nt: TGTGCCAGCAGCTTAGAAGTGGGGGGCGATGGCTACACCTTC; cdr3_aa: CASSLEVGGDGYTF; v_call: TRBV11-3; clone_size: many; d_call: .; j_call: TRBJ1-2
cdr3_nt: TGTGCCAGCAGCCGAGTATCTAAGTGCCGAAAGACCTATGGCTACACCTTC; cdr3_aa: CASSRVSKCRKTYGYTF; v_call: TRBV7-7; clone_size: .; d_call: .; j_call: TRBJ1-2
cdr3_nt: TGTGCCAGCAGCGAAGGCGCTCCCATTTCAATTCGCACTGAAGCTTTCTTT; cdr3_aa: CASSEGAPISIRTEAFF; v_call: TRBV3-1; clone_size: many; d_call: .; j_call: TRBJ1-1
cdr3_nt: TGTGCCAGCAGCCTACTAGCGGGAGGAACTTTCAATGAGCAGTTCTTC; cdr3_aa: CASSLLAGGTFNEQFF; v_call: TRBV5-6; clone_size: .; d_call: TRBD2; j_call: TRBJ2-1
cdr3_nt: TGTGCCAGCAGTTCCACCCCTCCGACAGGGAGCTCCTATAATTCACCCCTCCACTTT; cdr3_aa: CASSSTPPTGSSYNSPLHF; v_call: TRBV27; clone_size: many; d_call: TRBD1; j_call: TRBJ1-6